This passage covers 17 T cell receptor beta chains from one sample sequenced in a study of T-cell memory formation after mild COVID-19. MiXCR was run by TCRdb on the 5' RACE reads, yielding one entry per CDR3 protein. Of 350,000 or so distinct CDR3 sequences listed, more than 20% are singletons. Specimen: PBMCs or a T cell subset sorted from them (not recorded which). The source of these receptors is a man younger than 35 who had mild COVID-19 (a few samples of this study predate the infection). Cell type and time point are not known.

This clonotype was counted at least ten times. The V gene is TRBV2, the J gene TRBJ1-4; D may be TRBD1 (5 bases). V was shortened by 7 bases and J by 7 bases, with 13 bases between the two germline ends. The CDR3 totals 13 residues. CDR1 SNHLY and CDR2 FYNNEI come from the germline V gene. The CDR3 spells CASMRGSGEKLFF. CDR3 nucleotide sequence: TGTGCCAGCATGAGGGGATCTGGTGAAAAACTGTTTTTT.

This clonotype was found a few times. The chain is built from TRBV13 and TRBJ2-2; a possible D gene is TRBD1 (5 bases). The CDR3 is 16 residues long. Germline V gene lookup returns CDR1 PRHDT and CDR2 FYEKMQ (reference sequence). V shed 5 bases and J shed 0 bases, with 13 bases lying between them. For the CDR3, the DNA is TGTGCCAGCAGCAGATACAGGTCTGCGAACACCGGGGAGCTGTTTTTT. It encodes CASSRYRSANTGELFF.

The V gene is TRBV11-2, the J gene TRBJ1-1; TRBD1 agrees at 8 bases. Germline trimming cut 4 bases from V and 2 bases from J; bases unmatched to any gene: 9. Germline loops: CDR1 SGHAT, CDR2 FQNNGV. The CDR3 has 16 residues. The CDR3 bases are TGTGCCAGCAGCTCACTGACAGGGGCAATTAACACTGAAGCTTTCTTT. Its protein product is CASSSLTGAINTEAFF.

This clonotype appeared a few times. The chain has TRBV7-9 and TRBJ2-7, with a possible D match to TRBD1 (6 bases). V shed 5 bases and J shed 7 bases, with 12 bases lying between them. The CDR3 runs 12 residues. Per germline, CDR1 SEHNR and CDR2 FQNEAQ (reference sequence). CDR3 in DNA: TGTGCCAGCAGCGCCCAGAGGGGGGAGCAGTACGTC. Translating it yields CASSAQRGEQYV.

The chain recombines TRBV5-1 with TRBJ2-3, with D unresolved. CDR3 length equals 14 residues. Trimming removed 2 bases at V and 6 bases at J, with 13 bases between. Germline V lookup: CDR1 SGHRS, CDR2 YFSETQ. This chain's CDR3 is CASSFFNPTDTQYF. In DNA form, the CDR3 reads TGCGCCAGCAGCTTTTTCAACCCAACGGATACGCAGTATTTT. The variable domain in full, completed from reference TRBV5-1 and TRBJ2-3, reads KAGVTQTPRYLIKTRGQQVTLSCSPISGHRSVSWYQQTPGQGLQFLFEYFSETQRNKGNFPGRFSGRQFSNSRSEMNVSTLELGDSALYLCASSFFNPTDTQYFGPGTRLTVL.

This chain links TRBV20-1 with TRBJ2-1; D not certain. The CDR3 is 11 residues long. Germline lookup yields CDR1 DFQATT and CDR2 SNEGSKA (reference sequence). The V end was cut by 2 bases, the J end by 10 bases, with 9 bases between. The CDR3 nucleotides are TGCAGTGCTAGAACTGGGAAGGAGCAGTTCTTC. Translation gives CSARTGKEQFF.

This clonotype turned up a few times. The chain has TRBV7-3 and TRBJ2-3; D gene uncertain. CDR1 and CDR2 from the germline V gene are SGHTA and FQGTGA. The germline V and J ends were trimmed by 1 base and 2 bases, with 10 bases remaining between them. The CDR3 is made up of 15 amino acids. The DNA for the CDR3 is TGTGCCAGCAGCTTAAGGTGGGGATACACAGATACGCAGTATTTT. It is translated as CASSLRWGYTDTQYF.

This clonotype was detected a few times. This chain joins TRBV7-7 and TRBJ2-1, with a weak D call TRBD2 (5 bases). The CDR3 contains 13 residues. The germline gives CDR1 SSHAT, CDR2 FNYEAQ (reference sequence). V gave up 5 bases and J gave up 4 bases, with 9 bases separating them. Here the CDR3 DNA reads TGTGCCAGCAGCGCCAGACTATACAATGAGCAGTTCTTC. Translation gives CASSARLYNEQFF.

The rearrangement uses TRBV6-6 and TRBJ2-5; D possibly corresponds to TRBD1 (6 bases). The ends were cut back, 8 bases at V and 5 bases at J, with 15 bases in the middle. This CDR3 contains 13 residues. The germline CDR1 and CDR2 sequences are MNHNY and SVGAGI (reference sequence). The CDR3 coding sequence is TGTGCCAGCGGTAATCAGGGGTGGGAGACCCAGTACTTC. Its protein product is CASGNQGWETQYF.

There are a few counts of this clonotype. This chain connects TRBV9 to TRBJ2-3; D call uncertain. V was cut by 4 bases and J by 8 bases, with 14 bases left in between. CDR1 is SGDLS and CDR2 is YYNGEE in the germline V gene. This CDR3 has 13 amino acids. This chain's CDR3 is CASSLAQYATQYF. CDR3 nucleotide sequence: TGTGCCAGCAGCCTCGCGCAGTACGCTACGCAGTATTTT.

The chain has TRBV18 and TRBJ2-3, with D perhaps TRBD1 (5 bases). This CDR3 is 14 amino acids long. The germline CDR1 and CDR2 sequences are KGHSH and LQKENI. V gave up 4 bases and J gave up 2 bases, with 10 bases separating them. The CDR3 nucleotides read TGTGCCAGCTCACTCGAGACAGCCACAGATACGCAGTATTTT. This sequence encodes CASSLETATDTQYF.

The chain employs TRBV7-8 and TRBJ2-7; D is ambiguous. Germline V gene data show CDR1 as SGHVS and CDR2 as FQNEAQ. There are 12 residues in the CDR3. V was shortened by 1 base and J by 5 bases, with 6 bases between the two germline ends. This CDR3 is CASSLGVHEQYF. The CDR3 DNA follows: TGTGCCAGCAGCTTAGGGGTCCACGAGCAGTACTTC.

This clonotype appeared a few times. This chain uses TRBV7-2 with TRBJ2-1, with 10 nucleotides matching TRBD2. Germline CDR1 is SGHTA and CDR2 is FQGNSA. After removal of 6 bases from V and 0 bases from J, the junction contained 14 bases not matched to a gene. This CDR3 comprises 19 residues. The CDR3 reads CASSREGLAYAASYNEQFF. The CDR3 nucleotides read TGTGCCAGCAGTCGAGAGGGACTAGCGTATGCGGCCTCCTACAATGAGCAGTTCTTC.

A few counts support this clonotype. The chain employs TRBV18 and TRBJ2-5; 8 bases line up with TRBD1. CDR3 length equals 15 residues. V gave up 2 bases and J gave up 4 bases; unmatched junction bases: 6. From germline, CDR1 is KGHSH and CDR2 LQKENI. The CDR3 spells CASSPRQGPGETQYF. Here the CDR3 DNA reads TGTGCCAGCTCACCAAGACAGGGGCCGGGAGAGACCCAGTACTTC.

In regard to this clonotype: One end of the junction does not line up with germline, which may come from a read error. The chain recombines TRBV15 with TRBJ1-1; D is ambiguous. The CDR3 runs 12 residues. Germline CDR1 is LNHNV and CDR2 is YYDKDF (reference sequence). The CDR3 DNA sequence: TGTGCCACCAGCAGAACGTTCGGCGCAATGATCTTT. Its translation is CATSRTFGAMIF.

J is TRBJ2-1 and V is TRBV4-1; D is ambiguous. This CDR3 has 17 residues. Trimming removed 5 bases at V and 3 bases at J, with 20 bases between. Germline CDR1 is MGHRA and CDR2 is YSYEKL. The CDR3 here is CASSYHPGTLNYNEQFF. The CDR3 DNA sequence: TGCGCCAGCAGCTACCACCCCGGCACCCTCAACTACAATGAGCAGTTCTTC.

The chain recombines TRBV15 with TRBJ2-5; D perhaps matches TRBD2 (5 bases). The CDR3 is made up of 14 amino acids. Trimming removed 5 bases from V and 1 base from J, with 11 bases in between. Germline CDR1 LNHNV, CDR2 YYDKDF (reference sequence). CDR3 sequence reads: CATSHGGTQETQYF. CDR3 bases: TGTGCCACCAGCCACGGAGGAACCCAAGAGACCCAGTACTTC.